This TCR beta chain was found in a study of blood T cell repertoires in COVID-19. On the study more broadly: Donors in the United States, Italy and Spain gave samples during acute or convalescent COVID-19. PBMCs, B-cell-depleted T cells, or T cells were the source of the cDNA or gDNA that made up the material.

Original processing notes: Reference gene primer amplification gave nucleated cell count estimates. Sequencing was performed with immunoSEQ multiplex PCR; in TCRdb, only in-frame clones are kept and a portion is missing. V and J calls and clone size follow that table, whereas D and trimming were derived from the DNA. The sample records roughly 230,000 clones, more than 65% being singletons. The germline gives CDR1 DFQATT, CDR2 SNEGSKA (reference sequence). With V trimmed by 3 bases and J by 6 bases, 8 bases remained unmatched. This CDR3 region has 14 residues. Sequenced sample: peripheral blood. The V gene is TRBV20-1, the J gene TRBJ2-1; 7 bases match TRBD1. The source of this sequence is a woman of 80 years or more with acute or convalescent COVID-19. The CDR3 sequence is CSASPQGNRNEQFF. CDR3 nucleotide sequence: TGCAGTGCTAGTCCACAGGGGAACCGCAATGAGCAGTTCTTC.